The subject of this entry is one TCR beta chain. TCRdb processed the 5' RACE reads again and assigns one entry to each CDR3 protein, with no DNA. The sample has about 380,000 distinct CDR3 sequences. This CDR3 contains 14 residues. Germline lookup yields CDR1 LGHNA and CDR2 YNFKEQ. The record originates from a study of monozygotic twins with inflammatory bowel disease. The receptor was isolated from a human donor with ulcerative colitis or Crohn's disease, or a healthy co-twin of an affected twin (not recorded which). V usage is TRBV4-2 and J usage is TRBJ2-7; with no DNA, the TCRdb D assignment of TRBD1 cannot be verified. The specimen sequenced was blood. CDR3 residues: CASSQPTGTGEQYF.